These 5 T cell receptor beta chains were all obtained from the same sample, sequenced in a study of blood T cell repertoires in COVID-19. Libraries were prepared by immunoSEQ multiplex PCR; TCRdb keeps only in-frame clonotypes and omits some of them. The sample holds 120,000 or so clones, around 82% seen once. Material for sequencing was peripheral blood. The receptors come from a woman aged 60-70 years with acute or convalescent COVID-19.

The V and J genes are TRBV18 and TRBJ1-6; tentative D call: TRBD1 (6 bases). This CDR3 has 14 residues. CDR1 is KGHSH and CDR2 is LQKENI in the germline V gene. Trimming stripped 3 bases from V and 7 bases from J, with 10 bases between. CDR3 amino acids: CASSPDQGNSPLHF. The CDR3 nucleotides read TGTGCCAGCTCACCTGACCAGGGGAATTCACCCCTCCACTTT.

This chain joins TRBV6-5 and TRBJ1-5, with 9 positions matching TRBD1. Germline V gene sequence: CDR1 MNHEY, CDR2 SVGAGI. The V segment lost 2 bases and the J segment 9 bases; nucleotides outside the gene matches: 5. The CDR3 totals 14 residues. The chain's CDR3 is CASSYRDRVPPQHF. As DNA, the CDR3 is TGTGCCAGCAGTTACCGGGACAGGGTACCGCCCCAGCATTTT.

The chain recombines TRBV28 with TRBJ1-4; tentative D call: TRBD1 (5 bases). The CDR3 has 15 residues. V gave up 1 base and J gave up 8 bases, with 14 bases separating them. In germline, CDR1 is MDHEN, CDR2 SYDVKM. Here the CDR3 DNA reads TGTGCCAGCAGTTTATCTGGGGGGTTCGGCGAAAAACTGTTTTTT. It is translated as CASSLSGGFGEKLFF.

The V and J genes are TRBV5-1 and TRBJ2-1, with a weak D call TRBD1 (5 bases). CDR1 is SGHRS and CDR2 is YFSETQ in the germline V gene. Trimming removed 0 bases at V and 7 bases at J, with 11 bases between. This CDR3 region has 14 residues. The CDR3 loop is CASSLAGWANEQFF. CDR3 sequence (DNA): TGCGCCAGCAGCTTGGCAGGGTGGGCGAATGAGCAGTTCTTC. The full variable domain, its missing parts supplied by reference TRBV5-1 and TRBJ2-1, is KAGVTQTPRYLIKTRGQQVTLSCSPISGHRSVSWYQQTPGQGLQFLFEYFSETQRNKGNFPGRFSGRQFSNSRSEMNVSTLELGDSALYLCASSLAGWANEQFFGPGTRLTVL.

This clone showed up just once. J is TRBJ2-1 and V is TRBV19; D is undetermined. The CDR3 length is 15 residues. Germline assignment: CDR1 LNHDA and CDR2 SQIVND (reference sequence). Trimming took 3 bases from V and 2 from J, leaving 11 bases between them. CDR3 nucleotide sequence: TGTGCCAGTAGTATGGAGCTGGGTACCTACAATGAGCAGTTCTTC. This translates into CASSMELGTYNEQFF.